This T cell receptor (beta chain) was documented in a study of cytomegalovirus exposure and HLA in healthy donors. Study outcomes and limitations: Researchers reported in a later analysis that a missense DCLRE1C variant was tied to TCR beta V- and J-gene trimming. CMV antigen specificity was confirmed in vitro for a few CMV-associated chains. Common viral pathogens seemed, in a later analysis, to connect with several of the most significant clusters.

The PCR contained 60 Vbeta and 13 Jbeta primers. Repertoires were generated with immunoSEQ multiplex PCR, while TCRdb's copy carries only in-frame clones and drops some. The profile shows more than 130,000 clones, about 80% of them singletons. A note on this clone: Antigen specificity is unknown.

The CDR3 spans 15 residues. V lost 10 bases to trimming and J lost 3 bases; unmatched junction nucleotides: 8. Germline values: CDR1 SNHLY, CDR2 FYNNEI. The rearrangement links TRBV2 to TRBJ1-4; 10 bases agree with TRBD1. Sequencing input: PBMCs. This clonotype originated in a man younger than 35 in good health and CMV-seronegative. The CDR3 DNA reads TGTGCCACGTCCCGGGACAGGGGAGCTAATGAAAAACTGTTTTTT. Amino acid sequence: CATSRDRGANEKLFF.